This passage covers 22 T cell receptor beta chains from one sample sequenced in a study of blood T cells in healthy people across ages. The authors ran a second PCR of 7 to 11 cycles using a sample-barcoded 5' primer and a J-beta primer mix. In TCRdb, the 5' RACE reads were re-called with MiXCR into one record per CDR3 protein. Of 650,000 to 950,000 distinct CDR3 sequences in the sample, 40% to 50% were seen once. Sequenced sample: blood. The receptors shown here come from a man aged 55-75 years in good health.

This clonotype was seen a few times. J is TRBJ2-5 and V is TRBV6-2 or TRBV6-3, with 7 bases lining up with TRBD1. The J call may be incorrect, as the DNA end agrees better with TRBJ2-7. The CDR3 contains 14 residues. The germline CDR1 and CDR2 sequences are MNHEY and SVGEGT. The CDR3 here is CASSYQGVPYEQYF. CDR3 coding DNA: TGTGCCAGCAGTTACCAGGGGGTTCCCTACGAGCAGTACTTC.

The chain has TRBV4-3 and TRBJ1-2, with no clear D. From germline, CDR1 is LGHNA and CDR2 YSLEER. Trimming removed 0 bases from V and 3 bases from J, with 11 bases in between. The CDR3 totals 15 residues. DNA of the CDR3: TGCGCCAGCAGCCAAGATCGTATGTCCTACTATGGCTACACCTTC. Encoded protein: CASSQDRMSYYGYTF.

The rearrangement uses TRBV20-1 and TRBJ2-1; 10 bases are shared with TRBD2. The CDR3 extends over 15 amino acids. From germline, CDR1 is DFQATT and CDR2 SNEGSKA (reference sequence). V lost 3 bases to trimming and J lost 6 bases; unmatched junction nucleotides: 8. This CDR3 is CSASMSGGASNEQFF. Written as DNA, the CDR3 is TGCAGTGCTAGTATGAGCGGGGGGGCAAGCAATGAGCAGTTCTTC.

The rearrangement uses TRBV20-1 and TRBJ1-4; D gene ambiguous. Germline V gene sequence: CDR1 DFQATT, CDR2 SNEGSKA (reference sequence). This CDR3 is built from 14 residues. Trimming shortened V by 3 bases and J by 8 bases, and 16 bases separated the two germline ends. The CDR3 DNA reads TGCAGTGCTAGTGAGGGCGGTGCTGGGGAAAAACTGTTTTTT. It codes for CSASEGGAGEKLFF.

The CDR3 protein is CATSINRDSLSYEQYF. The CDR3 bases are TGTGCCACCAGCATTAACCGGGACAGCCTCTCCTACGAGCAGTACTTC. The rearrangement links TRBV15 to TRBJ2-7; 7 nucleotides agree with TRBD1. The CDR3 extends over 16 amino acids. After removal of 4 bases from V and 0 bases from J, the junction contained 9 bases not matched to a gene. CDR1 LNHNV and CDR2 YYDKDF come from the germline V gene (reference sequence).

The gene calls are TRBV6-5 and TRBJ2-6; D is ambiguous. The CDR3 consists of 17 residues. Germline CDR1 is MNHEY and CDR2 is SVGAGI. V gave up 0 bases and J gave up 0 bases, with 9 bases separating them. The CDR3 reads CASSYSRWNSGANVLTF. Here the CDR3 DNA reads TGTGCCAGCAGTTACTCGAGGTGGAACTCTGGGGCCAACGTCCTGACTTTC.

The genes are TRBV7-2 and TRBJ1-2; D ambiguous. The V gene's germline CDR1 is SGHTA and CDR2 FQGNSA. Deletions cut 5 bases from V and 1 base from J, with 11 bases between. CDR3 length: 14 amino acids. The CDR3 sequence: CASSRGRGNYGYTF. As DNA, the CDR3 is TGTGCCAGCAGCCGTGGCCGGGGTAACTATGGCTACACCTTC.

This clonotype was detected only a few times. The chain links TRBV20-1 to TRBJ1-2; 10 bases match TRBD1. Germline V gene sequence: CDR1 DFQATT, CDR2 SNEGSKA (reference sequence). The ends lost 5 bases at V and 4 bases at J; junction bases unmatched: 7. The length of the CDR3 is 14 residues. The CDR3 DNA follows: TGCAGTGCTTTCCGGGACAGGGGCCTCTATGGCTACACCTTC. It codes for CSAFRDRGLYGYTF.

This clonotype was seen at least ten times. The rearrangement links TRBV29-1 to TRBJ2-1, with TRBD2 matching over 9 bases. J lost 6 bases, V lost 4 bases, and 1 base had no gene match. Germline-derived CDR1 and CDR2 are SQVTM and ANQGSEA. CDR3 size: 12 residues. In DNA, the CDR3 is TGCAGCGTTGCACTAGCGGGCAATGAGCAGTTCTTC. It codes for CSVALAGNEQFF.

On this clonotype: This could be a read error, since a much larger clone is one nucleotide away. This rearrangement joins TRBV10-3 to TRBJ2-3; D may be TRBD1 (5 bases). The V gene lost 4 bases and the J gene lost 2 bases, with 19 bases spanning the gap. The length of the CDR3 is 17 residues. Germline CDR1 is ENHRY and CDR2 is SYGVKD. CDR3 sequence reads: CAISGNRRGEPTDTQYF. The CDR3 nucleotides are TGTGCCATCAGTGGGAACCGAAGGGGTGAGCCCACAGATACGCAGTATTTT.

The chain employs TRBV4-1 and TRBJ2-1; D gene unclear. The assigned J gene may be wrong: the sequence end matches TRBJ2-7 better. Germline CDR1 is MGHRA and CDR2 is YSYEKL. The CDR3 loop spans 18 amino acids. CDR3 region: CASSQAAFPGGSYNEQYF. For the CDR3, the DNA is TGCGCCAGCAGCCAAGCAGCCTTCCCCGGCGGCTCCTACAATGAGCAGTACTTC.

Only one count was recorded for this clonotype. V usage is TRBV6-2 or TRBV6-3 and J usage is TRBJ2-7; D is possibly TRBD1 (6 bases). The germline gives CDR1 MNHEY, CDR2 SVGEGT. Trimming took off 5 bases at V and 3 bases at J, with 11 bases between the two ends. CDR3 size: 13 residues. The CDR3 here is CASSTTGFYEQYF. The CDR3 DNA follows: TGTGCCAGCAGTACTACAGGGTTCTACGAGCAGTACTTC.

The V call is TRBV15, the J call TRBJ2-5; a weak D match, TRBD1 (5 bases). Germline V gives CDR1 LNHNV, CDR2 YYDKDF (reference sequence). V lost 1 base to trimming and J lost 1 base, with 13 bases between them. The CDR3 sequence is 16 residues long. The chain's CDR3 is CATSRGQTGGQETQYF. The DNA of the CDR3 is TGTGCCACCAGCAGAGGACAAACAGGTGGCCAAGAGACCCAGTACTTC.

The chain has TRBV6-1 and TRBJ1-5; D is perhaps TRBD1 (5 bases). Between the trimmed V and J ends, which lost 5 bases and 4 bases, there was a span of 15 bases. This CDR3 spans 15 amino acids. CDR1 is MNHNS and CDR2 is SASEGT in the germline V gene. This chain's CDR3 is CASSLRDWANQPQHF. CDR3 sequence (DNA): TGTGCCAGCAGTTTGCGGGACTGGGCGAATCAGCCCCAGCATTTT.

V and J are TRBV27 and TRBJ1-4; perhaps TRBD1 as D (6 bases). The ends were cut back, 3 bases at V and 10 bases at J, with 15 bases in the middle. From germline, CDR1 is MNHEY and CDR2 SMNVEV (reference sequence). This CDR3 comprises 14 residues. The CDR3 region has the DNA TGTGCCAGCAGTTTGTACGGGGGCTGGGGAAAACTGTTTTTT. This codes for CASSLYGGWGKLFF.

For the CDR3, the DNA is TGTGCCAGCAGCTCGTACGGGGCGCAGAACTATGGCTACACCTTC. This sequence encodes CASSSYGAQNYGYTF. This rearrangement joins TRBV7-2 to TRBJ1-2, with D possibly TRBD1 on 5 matching bases. Germline V lookup: CDR1 SGHTA, CDR2 FQGNSA. The germline V and J ends were trimmed by 4 bases and 2 bases, with 14 bases remaining between them. The CDR3 consists of 15 residues.

The V call is TRBV6-6, the J call TRBJ1-2; TRBD1 matches at 9 bases. The J segment lost 10 bases and the V segment lost 2 bases, leaving 8 bases of the junction unmatched. Germline CDR1 reads MNHNY; CDR2 reads SVGAGI (reference sequence). CDR3 length: 14 amino acids. The CDR3 here is CASSYRDRVIAYTF. The CDR3 region has the DNA TGTGCCAGCAGTTACCGGGACAGGGTTATTGCCTACACCTTC.

The chain couples TRBV6-4 to TRBJ2-5; no clear D gene. The CDR3 has 9 amino acids. Germline CDR1 reads MRHNA; CDR2 reads SNTAGT. V lost 9 bases and J lost 11, with 10 bases in between. CDR3 protein: CARPNEQYF. The CDR3 DNA follows: TGTGCCAGGCCGAATGAGCAGTACTTC.

This rearrangement joins TRBV20-1 to TRBJ1-2; D perhaps matches TRBD1 (6 bases). The germline CDR1 and CDR2 sequences are DFQATT and SNEGSKA (reference sequence). The CDR3 has 14 residues. V was clipped by 0 bases and J by 2 bases, with 10 bases between them. The CDR3 nucleotides read TGCAGTGCTAGAGAAACAGGGAGCAACTATGGCTACACCTTC. This encodes CSARETGSNYGYTF.

This clonotype was seen a handful of times. This chain joins TRBV6-5 and TRBJ2-5, with TRBD1 matching over 7 bases. The germline V gene has CDR1 MNHEY and CDR2 SVGAGI. The CDR3 length is 13 residues. With 6 bases clipped from V and 6 bases from J, the junction kept 7 bases outside the gene matches. CDR3 sequence: CASSRQGRKTQYF. The DNA of the CDR3 is TGTGCCAGCAGCAGACAGGGTAGGAAGACCCAGTACTTC.

The chain couples TRBV5-6 to TRBJ1-6; 9 nucleotides align to TRBD1. Losses at the gene ends were 4 bases for V and 13 bases for J; bases not matched to a gene: 6. This CDR3 is 13 amino acids long. Germline values: CDR1 SGHDT, CDR2 YYEEEE. The CDR3: CASSARTGEPLHF. The CDR3 nucleotides are TGTGCCAGCAGCGCCCGGACAGGGGAGCCCCTCCACTTT.

This clonotype has a single count. V and J are TRBV7-6 and TRBJ2-1; the D gene is possibly TRBD2 (7 bases). Germline values: CDR1 SGHVS, CDR2 FNYEAQ. The CDR3 sequence is 17 residues long. V was trimmed by 6 bases and J by 6 bases, leaving 24 bases between them. CDR3 in amino acids: CASRKQGGGGEGNEQFF. CDR3 nucleotide sequence: TGTGCCAGCAGAAAGCAGGGTGGGGGGGGCGAGGGCAATGAGCAGTTCTTC. Variable domain in full (rest from reference TRBV7-6 and TRBJ2-1): GAGVSQSPRYKVTKRGQDVALRCDPISGHVSLYWYRQALGQGPEFLTYFNYEAQQDKSGLPNDRFSAERPEGSISTLTIQRTEQRDSAMYRCASRKQGGGGEGNEQFFGPGTRLTVL.